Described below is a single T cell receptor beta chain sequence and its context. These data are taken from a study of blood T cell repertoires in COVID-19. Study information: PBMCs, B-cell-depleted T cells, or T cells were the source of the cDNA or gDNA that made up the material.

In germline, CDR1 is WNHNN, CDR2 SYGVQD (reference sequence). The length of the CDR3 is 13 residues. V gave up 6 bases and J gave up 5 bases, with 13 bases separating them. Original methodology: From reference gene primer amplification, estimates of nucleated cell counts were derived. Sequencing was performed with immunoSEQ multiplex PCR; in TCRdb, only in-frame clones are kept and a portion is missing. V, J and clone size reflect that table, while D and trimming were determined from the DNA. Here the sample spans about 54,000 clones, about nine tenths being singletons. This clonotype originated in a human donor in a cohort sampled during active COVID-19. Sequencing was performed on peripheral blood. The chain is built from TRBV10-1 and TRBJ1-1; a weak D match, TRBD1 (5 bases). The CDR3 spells CASSHRRTTEAFF. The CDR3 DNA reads TGCGCCAGCAGCCACAGGCGAACGACTGAAGCTTTCTTT.